Each of the 4 T cell receptor beta chains below was sequenced from the same sample in a study of blood T cell repertoires in COVID-19. Profiling relied on immunoSEQ multiplex PCR, and the TCRdb table lists in-frame clones only, not all of them. The sample includes 250,000 or so clones, 87% of them seen just once. What was sequenced was peripheral blood. The receptors come from a man aged 18 to 30 with active or convalescent COVID-19.

The J gene is TRBJ2-7, the V gene TRBV4-3; the match to TRBD1 covers 8 bases. The junction had 11 bases not matched to a gene; V was cut back by 6 bases and J by 4 bases. Germline assignment: CDR1 LGHNA and CDR2 YSLEER. This CDR3 comprises 15 residues. The CDR3: CASSYSGTGEYEQYF. The CDR3 nucleotides read TGCGCCAGCAGTTACTCAGGGACAGGAGAGTACGAGCAGTACTTC.

The gene calls are TRBV9 and TRBJ1-5; D is ambiguous. Germline lookup yields CDR1 SGDLS and CDR2 YYNGEE. The germline V and J ends were trimmed by 2 bases and 5 bases, with 11 bases remaining between them. The CDR3 is made up of 14 amino acids. The DNA for the CDR3 is TGTGCCAGCAGCGTTGAGGGAATAGATCAGCCCCAGCATTTT. Amino acids: CASSVEGIDQPQHF. Variable domain in full (rest from reference TRBV9 and TRBJ1-5): DSGVTQTPKHLITATGQRVTLRCSPRSGDLSVYWYQQSLDQGLQFLIQYYNGEERAKGNILERFSAQQFPDLHSELNLSSLELGDSALYFCASSVEGIDQPQHFGDGTRLSIL.

The V and J genes are TRBV9 and TRBJ2-1; D remains ambiguous. V was trimmed by 0 bases and J by 6 bases, leaving 10 bases between them. Germline assignment: CDR1 SGDLS and CDR2 YYNGEE. The CDR3 length is 14 residues. CDR3 sequence reads: CASSVVPASNEQFF. The CDR3 region has the DNA TGTGCCAGCAGCGTAGTTCCGGCTAGCAATGAGCAGTTCTTC.

In its sample, this clone was seen once. The chain combines TRBV27 with TRBJ2-3; D is perhaps TRBD1 (5 bases). Trimming left V 3 bases short and J 2 bases short, with 6 bases between. The CDR3 covers 13 residues. Germline V gene sequence: CDR1 MNHEY, CDR2 SMNVEV (reference sequence). CDR3: CASSFRVTDTQYF. CDR3 DNA: TGTGCCAGCAGTTTCAGGGTCACAGATACGCAGTATTTT.